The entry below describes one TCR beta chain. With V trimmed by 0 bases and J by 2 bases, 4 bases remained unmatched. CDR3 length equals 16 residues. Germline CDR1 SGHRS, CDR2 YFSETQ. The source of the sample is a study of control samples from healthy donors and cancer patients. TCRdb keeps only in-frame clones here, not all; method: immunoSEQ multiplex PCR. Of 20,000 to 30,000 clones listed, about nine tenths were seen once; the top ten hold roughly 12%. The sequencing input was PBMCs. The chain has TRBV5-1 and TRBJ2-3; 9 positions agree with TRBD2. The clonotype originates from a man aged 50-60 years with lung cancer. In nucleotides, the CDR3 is TGCGCCAGCAGCTTGGCGCCTAGCGGGGCCACAGATACGCAGTATTTT. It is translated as CASSLAPSGATDTQYF.